The entry that follows covers one T cell receptor (beta chain) sequence. Its cognate antigen is unknown. The repertoire was sequenced with immunoSEQ multiplex PCR; TCRdb's copy has only in-frame clones and lacks some. The data hold 100,000 to 120,000 clones, with 88% observed a single time. CDR3 length: 13 residues. With 0 bases removed from V and 1 base from J, the gap between germline ends came to 3 bases. Germline loops: CDR1 SGHAT, CDR2 FQNNGV. The data were obtained in a study of T cell responses to AZD1222 COVID-19 vaccine. Study-level results: Spike-specific TCR breadth rose after two AZD1222 doses, and depth rose as well. Baseline seropositivity characterized only a handful of AZD1222 recipients.

This TCR came from an adult in good health. The sample consisted of peripheral blood, taken on day 0 of AZD1222 vaccination. The chain couples TRBV11-2 to TRBJ1-1; no clear D. CDR3 protein: CASSLEGNTEAFF. CDR3 sequence (DNA): TGTGCCAGCAGCTTAGAAGGGAACACTGAAGCTTTCTTT. The entire variable domain, with the rest obtained from reference TRBV11-2 and TRBJ1-1, is as follows: EAGVAQSPRYKIIEKRQSVAFWCNPISGHATLYWYQQILGQGPKLLIQFQNNGVVDDSQLPKDRFSAERLKGVDSTLKIQPAKLEDSAVYLCASSLEGNTEAFFGQGTRLTVV.